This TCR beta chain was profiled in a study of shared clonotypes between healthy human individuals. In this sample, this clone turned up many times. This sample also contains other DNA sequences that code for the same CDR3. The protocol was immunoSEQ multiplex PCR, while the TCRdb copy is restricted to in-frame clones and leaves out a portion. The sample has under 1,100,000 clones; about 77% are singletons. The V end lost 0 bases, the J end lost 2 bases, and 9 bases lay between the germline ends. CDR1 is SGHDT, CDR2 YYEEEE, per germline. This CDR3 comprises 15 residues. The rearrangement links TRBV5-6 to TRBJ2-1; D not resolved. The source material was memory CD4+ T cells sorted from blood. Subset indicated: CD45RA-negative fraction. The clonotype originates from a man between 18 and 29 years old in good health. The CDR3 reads CASSLGPNPYNEQFF. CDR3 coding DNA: TGTGCCAGCAGCTTGGGGCCTAACCCCTACAATGAGCAGTTCTTC.